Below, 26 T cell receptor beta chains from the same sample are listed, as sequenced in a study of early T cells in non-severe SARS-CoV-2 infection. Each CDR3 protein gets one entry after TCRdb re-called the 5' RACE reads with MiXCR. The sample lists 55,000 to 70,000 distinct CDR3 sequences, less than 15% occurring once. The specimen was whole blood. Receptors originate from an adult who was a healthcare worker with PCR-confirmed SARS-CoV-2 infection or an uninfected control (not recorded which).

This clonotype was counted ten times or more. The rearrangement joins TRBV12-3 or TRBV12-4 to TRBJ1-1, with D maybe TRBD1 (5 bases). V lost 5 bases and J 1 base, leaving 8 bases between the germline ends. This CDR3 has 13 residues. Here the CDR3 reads CASSTGRNTEAFF. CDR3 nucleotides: TGTGCCAGCAGTACGGGGCGGAACACTGAAGCTTTCTTT.

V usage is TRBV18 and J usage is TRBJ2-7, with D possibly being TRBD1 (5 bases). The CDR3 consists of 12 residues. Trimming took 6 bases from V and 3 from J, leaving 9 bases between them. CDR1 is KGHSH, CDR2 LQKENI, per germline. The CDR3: CASSAGYYEQYF. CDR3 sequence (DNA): TGTGCCAGCTCGGCAGGGTACTACGAGCAGTACTTC.

Here the CDR3 DNA reads TGTGCCAGCAGCCCACTGACAGACACCAGTGAGCAGTTCTTC. This sequence encodes CASSPLTDTSEQFF. V is TRBV7-8 and J is TRBJ2-1; D possibly corresponds to TRBD1 (5 bases). This CDR3 has 14 residues. Germline V gene data show CDR1 as SGHVS and CDR2 as FQNEAQ. With 5 bases removed from V and 9 bases from J, the gap between germline ends came to 17 bases.

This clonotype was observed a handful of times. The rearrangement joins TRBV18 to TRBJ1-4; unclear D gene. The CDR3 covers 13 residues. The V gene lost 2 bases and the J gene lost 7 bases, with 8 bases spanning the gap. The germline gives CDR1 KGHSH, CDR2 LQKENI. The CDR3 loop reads CASSPGRGEKLFF. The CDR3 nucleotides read TGTGCCAGCTCACCAGGGCGCGGTGAAAAACTGTTTTTT. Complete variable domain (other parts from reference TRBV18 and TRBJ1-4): NAGVMQNPRHLVRRRGQEARLRCSPMKGHSHVYWYRQLPEEGLKFMVYLQKENIIDESGMPKERFSAEFPKEGPSILRIQQVVRGDSAAYFCASSPGRGEKLFFGSGTQLSVL.

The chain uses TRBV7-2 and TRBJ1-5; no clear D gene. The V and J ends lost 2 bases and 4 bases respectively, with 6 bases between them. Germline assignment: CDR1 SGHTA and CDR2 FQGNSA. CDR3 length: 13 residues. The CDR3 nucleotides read TGTGCCAGCAGCTTAATGCAGAATCAGCCCCAGCATTTT. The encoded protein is CASSLMQNQPQHF.

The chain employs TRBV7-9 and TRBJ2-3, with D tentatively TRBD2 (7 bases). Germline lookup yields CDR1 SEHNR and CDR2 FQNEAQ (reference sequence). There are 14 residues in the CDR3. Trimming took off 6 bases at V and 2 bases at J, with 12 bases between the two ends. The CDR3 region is CASSRAGATDTQYF. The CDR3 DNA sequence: TGTGCCAGCAGTCGGGCGGGGGCCACAGATACGCAGTATTTT. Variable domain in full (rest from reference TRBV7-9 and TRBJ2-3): DTGVSQNPRHKITKRGQNVTFRCDPISEHNRLYWYRQTLGQGPEFLTYFQNEAQLEKSRLLSDRFSAERPKGSFSTLEIQRTEQGDSAMYLCASSRAGATDTQYFGPGTRLTVL.

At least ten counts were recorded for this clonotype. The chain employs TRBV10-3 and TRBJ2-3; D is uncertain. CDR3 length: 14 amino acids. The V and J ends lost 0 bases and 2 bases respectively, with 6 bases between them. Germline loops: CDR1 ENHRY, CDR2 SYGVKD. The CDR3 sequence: CAISESRLTDTQYF. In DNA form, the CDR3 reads TGTGCCATCAGTGAGTCACGTCTCACAGATACGCAGTATTTT.

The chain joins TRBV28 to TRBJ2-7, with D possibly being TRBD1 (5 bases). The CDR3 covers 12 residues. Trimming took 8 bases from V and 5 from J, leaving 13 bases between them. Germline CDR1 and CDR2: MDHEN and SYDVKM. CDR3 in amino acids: CASSQGWNEQYF. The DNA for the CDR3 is TGTGCCAGCTCTCAGGGATGGAACGAGCAGTACTTC.

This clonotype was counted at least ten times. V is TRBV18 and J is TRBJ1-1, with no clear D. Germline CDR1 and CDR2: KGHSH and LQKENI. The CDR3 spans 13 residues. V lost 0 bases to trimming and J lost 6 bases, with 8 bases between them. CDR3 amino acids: CASSPPDVSEAFF. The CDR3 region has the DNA TGTGCCAGCTCACCACCGGATGTCTCTGAAGCTTTCTTT.

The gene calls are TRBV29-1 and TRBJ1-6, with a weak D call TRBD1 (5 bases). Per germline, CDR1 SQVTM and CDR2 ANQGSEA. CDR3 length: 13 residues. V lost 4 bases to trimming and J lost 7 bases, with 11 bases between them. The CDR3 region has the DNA TGCAGCGTTGGGGACTTGCCGAATTCACCCCTCCACTTT. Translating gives CSVGDLPNSPLHF.

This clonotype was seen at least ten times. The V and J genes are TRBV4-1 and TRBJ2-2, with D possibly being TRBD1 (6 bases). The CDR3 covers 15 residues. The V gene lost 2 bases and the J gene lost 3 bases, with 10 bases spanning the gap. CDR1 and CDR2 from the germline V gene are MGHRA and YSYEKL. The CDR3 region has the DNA TGCGCCAGCAGCCAATGGGGGCTACACACCGGGGAGCTGTTTTTT. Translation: CASSQWGLHTGELFF.

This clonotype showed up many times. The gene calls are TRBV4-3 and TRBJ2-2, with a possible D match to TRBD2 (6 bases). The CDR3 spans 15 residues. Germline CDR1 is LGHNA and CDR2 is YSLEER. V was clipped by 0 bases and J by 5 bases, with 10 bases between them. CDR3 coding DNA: TGCGCCAGCAGCCAAGATTTCGGGGGTACCGGGGAGCTGTTTTTT. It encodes CASSQDFGGTGELFF.

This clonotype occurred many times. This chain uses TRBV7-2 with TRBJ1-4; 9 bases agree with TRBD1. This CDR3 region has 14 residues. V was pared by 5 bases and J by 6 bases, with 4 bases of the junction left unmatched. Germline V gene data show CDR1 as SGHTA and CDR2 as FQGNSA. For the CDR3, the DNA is TGTGCCAGCAGCCCGACAGGGGGTTATGAAAAACTGTTTTTT. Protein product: CASSPTGGYEKLFF.

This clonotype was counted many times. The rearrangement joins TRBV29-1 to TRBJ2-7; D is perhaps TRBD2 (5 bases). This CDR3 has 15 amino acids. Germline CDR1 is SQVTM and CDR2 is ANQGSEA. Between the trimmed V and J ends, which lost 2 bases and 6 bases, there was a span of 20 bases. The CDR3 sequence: CSVEPDDGESGEQYF. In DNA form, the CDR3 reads TGCAGCGTTGAACCCGACGATGGGGAGTCCGGCGAGCAGTACTTC.

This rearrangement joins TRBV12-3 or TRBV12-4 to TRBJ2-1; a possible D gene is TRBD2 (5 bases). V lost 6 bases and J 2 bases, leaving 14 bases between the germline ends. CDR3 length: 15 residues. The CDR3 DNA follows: TGTGCCAGCAGCGGAGCGGTTTCCCCCTACAATGAGCAGTTCTTC. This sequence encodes CASSGAVSPYNEQFF.

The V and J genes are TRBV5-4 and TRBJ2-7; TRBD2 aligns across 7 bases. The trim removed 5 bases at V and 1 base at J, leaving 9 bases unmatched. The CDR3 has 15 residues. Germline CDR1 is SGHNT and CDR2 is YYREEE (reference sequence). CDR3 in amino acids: CASRMGPGGSYEQYF. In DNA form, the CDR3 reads TGTGCCAGCAGGATGGGGCCGGGGGGTTCCTACGAGCAGTACTTC.

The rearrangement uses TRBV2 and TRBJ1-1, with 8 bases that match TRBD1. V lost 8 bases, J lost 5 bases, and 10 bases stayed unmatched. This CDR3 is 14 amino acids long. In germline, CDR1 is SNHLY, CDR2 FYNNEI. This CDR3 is CASCPGQGKTEAFF. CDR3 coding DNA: TGTGCCAGCTGCCCAGGACAGGGTAAAACTGAAGCTTTCTTT.

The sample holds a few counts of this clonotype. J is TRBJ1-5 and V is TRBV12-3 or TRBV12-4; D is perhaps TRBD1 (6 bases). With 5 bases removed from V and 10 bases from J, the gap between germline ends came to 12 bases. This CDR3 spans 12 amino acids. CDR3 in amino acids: CASSPGQSPQHF. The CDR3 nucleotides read TGTGCCAGCAGTCCGGGACAATCTCCCCAGCATTTT.

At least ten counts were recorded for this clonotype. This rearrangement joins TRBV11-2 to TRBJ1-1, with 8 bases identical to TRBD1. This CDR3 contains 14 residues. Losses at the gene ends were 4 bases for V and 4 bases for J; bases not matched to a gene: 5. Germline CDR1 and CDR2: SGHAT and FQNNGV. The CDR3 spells CASSYAGGATEAFF. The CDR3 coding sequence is TGTGCCAGCAGCTACGCAGGGGGCGCCACTGAAGCTTTCTTT. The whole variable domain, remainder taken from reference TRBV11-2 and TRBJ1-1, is EAGVAQSPRYKIIEKRQSVAFWCNPISGHATLYWYQQILGQGPKLLIQFQNNGVVDDSQLPKDRFSAERLKGVDSTLKIQPAKLEDSAVYLCASSYAGGATEAFFGQGTRLTVV.

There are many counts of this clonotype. The CDR3 region is CASSPPALPQREQYF. The CDR3 nucleotides read TGTGCCAGCAGTCCACCGGCCCTCCCTCAGCGCGAGCAGTACTTC. The chain links TRBV27 to TRBJ2-7; D remains unclear. The ends were cut back, 5 bases at V and 6 bases at J, with 20 bases in the middle. Germline lookup yields CDR1 MNHEY and CDR2 SMNVEV (reference sequence). The CDR3 is made up of 15 amino acids.

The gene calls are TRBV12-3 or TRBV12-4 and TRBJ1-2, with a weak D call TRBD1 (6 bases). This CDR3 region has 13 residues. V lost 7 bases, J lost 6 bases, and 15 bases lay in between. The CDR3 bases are TGTGCCAGCACTCCCCTCCCAGGGGATGGCTACACCTTC. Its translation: CASTPLPGDGYTF.

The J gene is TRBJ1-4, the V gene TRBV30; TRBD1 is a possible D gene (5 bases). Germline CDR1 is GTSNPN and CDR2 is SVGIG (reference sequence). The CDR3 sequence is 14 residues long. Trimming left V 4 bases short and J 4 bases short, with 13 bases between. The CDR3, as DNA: TGTGCCTGGACTACGGACACCTATAATGAAAAACTGTTTTTT. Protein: CAWTTDTYNEKLFF.

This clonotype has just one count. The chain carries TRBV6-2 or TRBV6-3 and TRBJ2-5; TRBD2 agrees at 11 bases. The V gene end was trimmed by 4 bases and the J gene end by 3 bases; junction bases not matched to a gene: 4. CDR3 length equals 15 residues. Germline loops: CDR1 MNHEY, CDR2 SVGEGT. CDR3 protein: CASSSLGLAEETQYF. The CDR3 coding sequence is TGTGCCAGCAGTTCCCTGGGACTAGCGGAAGAGACCCAGTACTTC.

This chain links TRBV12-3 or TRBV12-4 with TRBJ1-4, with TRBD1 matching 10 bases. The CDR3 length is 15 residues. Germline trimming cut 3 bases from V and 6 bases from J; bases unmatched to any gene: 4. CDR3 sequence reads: CASSFGDRGDEKLFF. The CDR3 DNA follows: TGTGCCAGCAGTTTTGGGGACAGGGGAGATGAAAAACTGTTTTTT.

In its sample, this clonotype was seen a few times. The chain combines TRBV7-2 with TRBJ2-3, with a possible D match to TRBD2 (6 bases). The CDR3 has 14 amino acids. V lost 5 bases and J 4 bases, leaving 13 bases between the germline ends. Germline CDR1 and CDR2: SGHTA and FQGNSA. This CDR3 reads CASSRDVAADTQYF. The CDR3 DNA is TGTGCCAGCAGCCGGGACGTAGCGGCAGATACGCAGTATTTT.

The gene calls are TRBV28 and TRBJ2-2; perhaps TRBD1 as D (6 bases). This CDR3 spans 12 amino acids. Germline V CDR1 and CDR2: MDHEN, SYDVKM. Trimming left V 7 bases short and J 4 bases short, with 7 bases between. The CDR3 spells CASTGVTGELFF. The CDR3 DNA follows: TGTGCCAGCACAGGGGTCACCGGGGAGCTGTTTTTT.